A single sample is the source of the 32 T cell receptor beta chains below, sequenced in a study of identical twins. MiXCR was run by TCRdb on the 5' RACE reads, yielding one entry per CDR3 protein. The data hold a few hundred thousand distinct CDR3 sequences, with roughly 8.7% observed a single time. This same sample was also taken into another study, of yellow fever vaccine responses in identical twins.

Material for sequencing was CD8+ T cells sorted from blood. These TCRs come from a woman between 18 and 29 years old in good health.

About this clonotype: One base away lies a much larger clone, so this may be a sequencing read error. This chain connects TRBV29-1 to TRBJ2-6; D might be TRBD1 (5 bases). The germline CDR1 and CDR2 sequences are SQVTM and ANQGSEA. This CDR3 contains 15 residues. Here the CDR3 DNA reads TGCAGCGTTTTCGATCCAGCCTCTGGGGCCAACGGCCTGACTTTC. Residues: CSVFDPASGANGLTF.

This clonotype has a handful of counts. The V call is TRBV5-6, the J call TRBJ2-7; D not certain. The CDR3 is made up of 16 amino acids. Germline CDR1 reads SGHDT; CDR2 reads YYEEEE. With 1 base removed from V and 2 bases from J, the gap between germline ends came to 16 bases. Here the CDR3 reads CASSLLSRQVPYEQYF. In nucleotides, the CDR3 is TGTGCCAGCAGCTTGTTATCCCGGCAGGTTCCCTACGAGCAGTACTTC.

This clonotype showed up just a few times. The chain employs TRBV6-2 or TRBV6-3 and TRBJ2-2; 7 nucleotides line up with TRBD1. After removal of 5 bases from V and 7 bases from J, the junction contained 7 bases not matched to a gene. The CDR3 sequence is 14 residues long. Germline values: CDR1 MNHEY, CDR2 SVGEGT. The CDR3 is CASSQGEVVGELFF. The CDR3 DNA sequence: TGTGCCAGCAGTCAGGGGGAAGTAGTCGGGGAGCTGTTTTTT.

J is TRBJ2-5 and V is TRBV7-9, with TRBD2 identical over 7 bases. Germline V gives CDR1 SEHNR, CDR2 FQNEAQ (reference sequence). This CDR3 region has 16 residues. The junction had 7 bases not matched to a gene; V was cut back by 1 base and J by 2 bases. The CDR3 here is CASSLVGGGGQETQYF. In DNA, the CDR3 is TGTGCCAGCAGCTTAGTAGGCGGGGGTGGTCAAGAGACCCAGTACTTC.

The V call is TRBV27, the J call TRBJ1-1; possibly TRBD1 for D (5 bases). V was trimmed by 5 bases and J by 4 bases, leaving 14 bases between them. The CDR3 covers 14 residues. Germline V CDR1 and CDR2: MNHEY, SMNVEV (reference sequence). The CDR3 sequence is CASSRSDTVTEAFF. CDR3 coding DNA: TGTGCCAGCAGTCGTTCGGACACCGTCACTGAAGCTTTCTTT.

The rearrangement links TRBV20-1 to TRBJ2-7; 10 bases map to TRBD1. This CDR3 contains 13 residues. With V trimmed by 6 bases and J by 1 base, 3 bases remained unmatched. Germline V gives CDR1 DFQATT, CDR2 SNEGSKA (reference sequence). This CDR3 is CSAGDRGSYEQYF. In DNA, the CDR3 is TGCAGTGCCGGGGACAGGGGTTCCTACGAGCAGTACTTC.

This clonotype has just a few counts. The CDR3 here is CASSLVPSSYNEQFF. CDR3 bases: TGTGCCAGCAGCTTAGTCCCAAGCTCCTACAATGAGCAGTTCTTC. The chain links TRBV7-9 to TRBJ2-1; D gene unclear. This CDR3 is built from 15 residues. V was shortened by 1 base and J by 0 bases, with 7 bases between the two germline ends. The germline V gene encodes CDR1 SEHNR and CDR2 FQNEAQ (reference sequence).

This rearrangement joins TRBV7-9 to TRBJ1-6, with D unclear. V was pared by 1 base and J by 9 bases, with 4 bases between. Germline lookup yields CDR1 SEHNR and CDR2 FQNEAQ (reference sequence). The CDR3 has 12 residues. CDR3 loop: CASSLGPSPLHF. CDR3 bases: TGTGCCAGCAGCTTAGGACCTTCACCCCTCCACTTT.

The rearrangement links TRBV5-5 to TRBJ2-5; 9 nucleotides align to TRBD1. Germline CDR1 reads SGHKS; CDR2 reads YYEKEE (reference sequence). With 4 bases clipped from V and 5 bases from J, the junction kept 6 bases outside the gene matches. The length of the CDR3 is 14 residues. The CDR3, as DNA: TGTGCCAGCAGCCCCGGGACAGGGAGGGAGACCCAGTACTTC. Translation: CASSPGTGRETQYF.

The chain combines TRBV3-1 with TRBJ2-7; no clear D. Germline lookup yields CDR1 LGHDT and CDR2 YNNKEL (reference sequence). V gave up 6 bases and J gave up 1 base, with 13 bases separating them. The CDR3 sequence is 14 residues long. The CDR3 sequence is CASRSSGQSYEQYF. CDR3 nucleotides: TGTGCCAGCAGAAGCTCGGGCCAATCCTACGAGCAGTACTTC.

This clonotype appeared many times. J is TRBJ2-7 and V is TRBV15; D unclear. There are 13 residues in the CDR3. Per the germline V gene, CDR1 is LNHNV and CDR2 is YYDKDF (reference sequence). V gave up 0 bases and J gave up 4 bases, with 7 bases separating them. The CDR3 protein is CATSRDMIYEQYF. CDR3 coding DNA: TGTGCCACCAGCAGAGATATGATTTACGAGCAGTACTTC.

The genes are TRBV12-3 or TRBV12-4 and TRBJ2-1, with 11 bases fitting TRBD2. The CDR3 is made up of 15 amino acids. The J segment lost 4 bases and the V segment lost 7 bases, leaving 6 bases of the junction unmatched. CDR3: CASILGLADYNEQFF. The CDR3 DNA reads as TGTGCCAGCATCCTGGGACTAGCGGATTACAATGAGCAGTTCTTC.

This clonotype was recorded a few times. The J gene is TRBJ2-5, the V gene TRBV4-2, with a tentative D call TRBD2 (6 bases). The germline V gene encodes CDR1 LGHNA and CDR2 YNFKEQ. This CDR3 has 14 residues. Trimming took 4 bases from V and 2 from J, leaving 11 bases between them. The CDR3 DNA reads TGTGCCAGCAGCCCGGCCGGAGGGCAAGAGACCCAGTACTTC. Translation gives CASSPAGGQETQYF.

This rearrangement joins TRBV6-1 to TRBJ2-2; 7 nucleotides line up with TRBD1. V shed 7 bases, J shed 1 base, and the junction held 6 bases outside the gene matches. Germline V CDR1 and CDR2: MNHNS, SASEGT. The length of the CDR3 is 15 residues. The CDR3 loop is CASNRGDQNTGELFF. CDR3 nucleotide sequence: TGTGCCAGCAACAGGGGAGACCAGAACACCGGGGAGCTGTTTTTT.

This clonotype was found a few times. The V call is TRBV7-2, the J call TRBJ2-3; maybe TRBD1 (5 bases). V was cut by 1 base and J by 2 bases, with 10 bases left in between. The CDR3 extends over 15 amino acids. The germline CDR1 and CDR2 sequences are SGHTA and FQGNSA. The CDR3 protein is CASSLGTIFTDTQYF. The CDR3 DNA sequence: TGTGCCAGCAGCTTAGGGACAATATTCACAGATACGCAGTATTTT.

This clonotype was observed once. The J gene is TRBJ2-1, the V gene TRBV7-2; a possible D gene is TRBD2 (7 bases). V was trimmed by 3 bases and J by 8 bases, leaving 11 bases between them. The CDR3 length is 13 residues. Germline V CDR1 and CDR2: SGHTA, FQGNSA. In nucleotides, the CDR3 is TGTGCCAGCAGCTTCGACGGGGGGCATGAGCAGTTCTTC. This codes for CASSFDGGHEQFF.

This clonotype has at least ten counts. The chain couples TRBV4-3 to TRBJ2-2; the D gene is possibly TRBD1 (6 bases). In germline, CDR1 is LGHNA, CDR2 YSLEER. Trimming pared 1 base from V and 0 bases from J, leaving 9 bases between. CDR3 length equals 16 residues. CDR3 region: CASSQVGASNTGELFF. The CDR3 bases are TGCGCCAGCAGCCAAGTGGGGGCGTCGAACACCGGGGAGCTGTTTTTT.

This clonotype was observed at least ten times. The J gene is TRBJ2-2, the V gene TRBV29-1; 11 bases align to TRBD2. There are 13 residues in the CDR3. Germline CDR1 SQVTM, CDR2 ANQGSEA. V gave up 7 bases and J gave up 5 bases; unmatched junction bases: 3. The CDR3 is CSGTSGSTGELFF. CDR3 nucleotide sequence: TGCAGCGGAACTAGCGGGAGTACCGGGGAGCTGTTTTTT.

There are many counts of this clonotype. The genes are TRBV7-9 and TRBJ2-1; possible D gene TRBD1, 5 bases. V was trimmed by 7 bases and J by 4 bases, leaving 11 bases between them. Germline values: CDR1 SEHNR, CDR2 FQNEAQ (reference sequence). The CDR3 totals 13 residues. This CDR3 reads CASMPSGYNEQFF. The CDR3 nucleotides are TGTGCCAGCATGCCGTCAGGGTACAATGAGCAGTTCTTC.

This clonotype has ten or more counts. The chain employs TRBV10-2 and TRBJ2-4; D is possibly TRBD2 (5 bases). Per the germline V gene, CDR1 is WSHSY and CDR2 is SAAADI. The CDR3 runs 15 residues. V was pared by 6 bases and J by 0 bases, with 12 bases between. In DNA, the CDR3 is TGCGCCAGCAGGTCGGAGGCTCTAGCCAAAAACATTCAGTACTTC. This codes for CASRSEALAKNIQYF.

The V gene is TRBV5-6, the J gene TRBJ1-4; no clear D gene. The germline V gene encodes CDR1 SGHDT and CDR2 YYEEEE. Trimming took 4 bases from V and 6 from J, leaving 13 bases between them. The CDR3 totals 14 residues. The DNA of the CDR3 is TGTGCCAGCAGCGCCGCCGGACCGGATGAAAAACTGTTTTTT. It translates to CASSAAGPDEKLFF.

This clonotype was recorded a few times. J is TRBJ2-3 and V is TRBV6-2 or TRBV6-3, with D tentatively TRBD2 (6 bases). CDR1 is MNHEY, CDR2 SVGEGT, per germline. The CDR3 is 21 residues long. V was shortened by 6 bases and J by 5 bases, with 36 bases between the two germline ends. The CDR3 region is CASSGLFGPQFGTRTQDTQYF. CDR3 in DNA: TGTGCCAGCAGCGGACTATTCGGACCCCAGTTTGGTACACGAACACAAGATACGCAGTATTTT.

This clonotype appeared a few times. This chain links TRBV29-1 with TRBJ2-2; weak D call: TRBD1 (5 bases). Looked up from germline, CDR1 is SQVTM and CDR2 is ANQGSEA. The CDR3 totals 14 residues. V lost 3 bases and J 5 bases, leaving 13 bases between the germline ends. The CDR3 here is CSVEKGKRTGELFF. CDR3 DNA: TGCAGCGTTGAGAAGGGGAAAAGGACCGGGGAGCTGTTTTTT.

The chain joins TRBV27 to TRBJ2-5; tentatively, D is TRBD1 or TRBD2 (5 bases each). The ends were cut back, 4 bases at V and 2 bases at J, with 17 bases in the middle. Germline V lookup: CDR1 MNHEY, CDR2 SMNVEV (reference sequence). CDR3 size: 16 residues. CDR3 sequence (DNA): TGTGCCAGCAGTTCAGGGACGGACGGCGGGCAAGAGACCCAGTACTTC. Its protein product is CASSSGTDGGQETQYF.

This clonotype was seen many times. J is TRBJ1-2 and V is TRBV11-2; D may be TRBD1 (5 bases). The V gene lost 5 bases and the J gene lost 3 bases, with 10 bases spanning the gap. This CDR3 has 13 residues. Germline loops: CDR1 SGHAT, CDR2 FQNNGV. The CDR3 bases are TGTGCCAGCAGCCGGGACGAATACTATGGCTACACCTTC. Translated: CASSRDEYYGYTF.

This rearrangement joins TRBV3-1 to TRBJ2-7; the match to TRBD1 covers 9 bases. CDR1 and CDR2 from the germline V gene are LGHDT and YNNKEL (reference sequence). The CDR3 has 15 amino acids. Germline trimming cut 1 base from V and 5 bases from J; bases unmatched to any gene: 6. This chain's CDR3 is CASSQADRGNDEQYF. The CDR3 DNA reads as TGTGCCAGCAGCCAAGCCGACAGGGGGAACGACGAGCAGTACTTC.

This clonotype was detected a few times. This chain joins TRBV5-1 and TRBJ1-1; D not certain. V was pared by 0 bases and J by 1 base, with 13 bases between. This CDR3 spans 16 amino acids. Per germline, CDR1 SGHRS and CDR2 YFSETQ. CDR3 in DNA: TGCGCCAGCAGCTTGGAAGGGTGGGTAGAGAACACTGAAGCTTTCTTT. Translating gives CASSLEGWVENTEAFF.

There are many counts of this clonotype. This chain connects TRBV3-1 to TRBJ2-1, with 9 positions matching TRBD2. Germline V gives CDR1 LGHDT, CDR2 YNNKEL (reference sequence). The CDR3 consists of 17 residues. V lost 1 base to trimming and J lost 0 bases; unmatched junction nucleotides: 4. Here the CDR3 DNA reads TGTGCCAGCAGCCAAGGGACTAGCGTAAGCTCCTACAATGAGCAGTTCTTC. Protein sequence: CASSQGTSVSSYNEQFF.

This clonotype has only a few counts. The CDR3 bases are TGTGCCAGCACTTTTTGGTTGGGGGAGGGCGCGATGTATGGCTACACCTTC. It codes for CASTFWLGEGAMYGYTF. The chain employs TRBV12-3 or TRBV12-4 and TRBJ1-2; the D gene is possibly TRBD1 (5 bases). The V and J ends lost 7 bases and 5 bases respectively, with 26 bases between them. This CDR3 comprises 17 residues.

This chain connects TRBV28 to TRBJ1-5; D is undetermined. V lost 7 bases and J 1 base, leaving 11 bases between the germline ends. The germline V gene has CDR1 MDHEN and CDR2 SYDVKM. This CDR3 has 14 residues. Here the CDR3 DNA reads TGTGCCAGCATCGAACGGGGAAGCAATCAGCCCCAGCATTTT. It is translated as CASIERGSNQPQHF.

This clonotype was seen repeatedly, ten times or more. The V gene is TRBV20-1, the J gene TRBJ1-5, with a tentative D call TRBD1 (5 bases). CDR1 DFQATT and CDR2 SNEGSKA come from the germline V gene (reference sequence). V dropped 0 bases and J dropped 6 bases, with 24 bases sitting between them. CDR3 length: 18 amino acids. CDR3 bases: TGCAGTGCTAGAGATTACCCCGGGGAAGGGGTATTGGGTCAGCCCCAGCATTTT. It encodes CSARDYPGEGVLGQPQHF.

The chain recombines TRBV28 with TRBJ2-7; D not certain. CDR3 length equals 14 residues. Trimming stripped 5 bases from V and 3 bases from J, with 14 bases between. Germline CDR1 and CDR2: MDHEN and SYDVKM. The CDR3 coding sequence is TGTGCCAGCAGTCCCCAGACGGCCTACTACGAGCAGTACTTC. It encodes CASSPQTAYYEQYF.